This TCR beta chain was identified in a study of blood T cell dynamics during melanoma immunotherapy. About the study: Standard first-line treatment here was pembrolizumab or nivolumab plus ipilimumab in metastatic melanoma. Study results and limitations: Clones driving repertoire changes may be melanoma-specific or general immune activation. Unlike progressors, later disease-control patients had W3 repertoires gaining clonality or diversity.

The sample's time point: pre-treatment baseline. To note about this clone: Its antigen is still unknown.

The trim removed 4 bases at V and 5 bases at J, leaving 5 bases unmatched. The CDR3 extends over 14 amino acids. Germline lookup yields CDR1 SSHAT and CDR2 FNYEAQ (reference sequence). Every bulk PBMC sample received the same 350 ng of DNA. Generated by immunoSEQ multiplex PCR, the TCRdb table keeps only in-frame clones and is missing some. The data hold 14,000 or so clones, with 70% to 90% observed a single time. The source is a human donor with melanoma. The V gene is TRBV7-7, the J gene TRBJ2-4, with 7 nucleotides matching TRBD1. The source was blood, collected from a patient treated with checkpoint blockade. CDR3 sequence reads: CASSSDQGENIQYF. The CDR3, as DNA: TGTGCCAGCAGCTCCGACCAGGGGGAAAACATTCAGTACTTC.